Sequencing of this TCR beta chain was carried out in a study of cytomegalovirus exposure and HLA in healthy donors. Study findings and constraints: The classifier, whose performance was assessed in both the original and validation cohorts, reportedly diagnosed cytomegalovirus status with high specificity and sensitivity.

Primers for the PCR totalled 60 Vbeta and 13 Jbeta. This table comes from immunoSEQ multiplex PCR, and its TCRdb copy is limited to in-frame clones, with some not included. This repertoire shows approximately 110,000 clones, around three quarters found once; its top ten account for roughly 3%. CDR1 is GTSNPN, CDR2 SVGIG, per germline (reference sequence). V was trimmed by 4 bases and J by 7 bases, leaving 17 bases between them. The CDR3 sequence is 13 residues long. Remarks on this clone: Its antigen is unknown.

V gene TRBV30 combines with J gene TRBJ2-7, with D possibly TRBD1 on 5 matching bases. What was sequenced was PBMCs. The TCR comes from a woman younger than 30 in good health and CMV-seropositive. CDR3 bases: TGTGCCTGGACGAATGCAGGGTCTGGTGAGCAGTACTTC. This codes for CAWTNAGSGEQYF.